The 21 T cell receptor beta chains listed next were all sequenced from one sample in a study of cytomegalovirus exposure and HLA in healthy donors. The study ran its PCR with 60 Vbeta and 13 Jbeta primers. Data came from immunoSEQ multiplex PCR; TCRdb stores just in-frame clones and leaves some out. This sample yields 100,000 to 150,000 clones, of which 72% are seen a single time; approximately 3.5% belongs to the top ten. Source material: PBMCs. All receptors come from a man younger than 45 in good health and CMV-seronegative.

V gene TRBV2 combines with J gene TRBJ2-2; possibly TRBD1 for D (5 bases). Germline lookup yields CDR1 SNHLY and CDR2 FYNNEI. The CDR3 sequence is 14 residues long. Trimming cost V 7 bases and J 2 bases, with 11 bases left between them. DNA of the CDR3: TGTGCCAGCAAGAAGGACACCAACACCGGGGAGCTGTTTTTT. As protein: CASKKDTNTGELFF. Full variable domain (remainder filled in from reference TRBV2 and TRBJ2-2): EPEVTQTPSHQVTQMGQEVILRCVPISNHLYFYWYRQILGQKVEFLVSFYNNEISEKSEIFDDQFSVERPDGSNFTLKIRSTKLEDSAMYFCASKKDTNTGELFFGEGSRLTVL.

V gene TRBV9 combines with J gene TRBJ2-5, with a possible D match to TRBD2 (5 bases). Germline CDR1 is SGDLS and CDR2 is YYNGEE. V was trimmed by 0 bases and J by 4 bases, leaving 16 bases between them. CDR3 length equals 16 residues. CDR3 sequence reads: CASSVDARAGGETQYF. The CDR3 DNA reads as TGTGCCAGCAGCGTAGACGCTAGGGCTGGAGGAGAGACCCAGTACTTC.

V usage is TRBV7-3 and J usage is TRBJ1-2; TRBD1 might be the D (6 bases). The V gene lost 4 bases and the J gene lost 3 bases, with 15 bases spanning the gap. Per the germline V gene, CDR1 is SGHTA and CDR2 is FQGTGA. This CDR3 contains 15 residues. The DNA for the CDR3 is TGTGCCAGCAGCTCGTACAGGGACGGGGACTATGGCTACACCTTC. Amino acid sequence: CASSSYRDGDYGYTF.

V and J are TRBV18 and TRBJ2-5; 7 nucleotides align to TRBD1. V shed 4 bases, J shed 3 bases, and the junction held 5 bases outside the gene matches. In germline, CDR1 is KGHSH, CDR2 LQKENI. The CDR3 is made up of 14 amino acids. The chain's CDR3 is CASSLGTDEETQYF. Here the CDR3 DNA reads TGTGCCAGCTCACTCGGGACAGATGAAGAGACCCAGTACTTC.

Of note for this clone: The same CDR3 arises from other DNA sequences in this sample as well. V gene TRBV9 combines with J gene TRBJ2-1; 7 nucleotides line up with TRBD2. V shed 0 bases, J shed 2 bases, and the junction held 2 bases outside the gene matches. Germline CDR1 and CDR2: SGDLS and YYNGEE. The CDR3 loop spans 15 amino acids. CDR3 in amino acids: CASSVVGGTYNEQFF. The CDR3 nucleotides read TGTGCCAGCAGCGTAGTGGGGGGGACCTACAATGAGCAGTTCTTC.

The chain carries TRBV18 and TRBJ1-2, with 7 bases aligning to TRBD1. The CDR3 extends over 14 amino acids. J gave up 8 bases and V 2 bases, and 8 bases lay outside the gene matches. Germline assignment: CDR1 KGHSH and CDR2 LQKENI. CDR3 sequence: CASSPIQGFKGYTF. The CDR3 region has the DNA TGTGCCAGCTCACCAATACAGGGGTTTAAGGGCTACACCTTC.

CDR3 nucleotides: TGTGCCAGCAGTTTACAGGGACAGCCCCAGCATTTT. Translation gives CASSLQGQPQHF. The chain recombines TRBV28 with TRBJ1-5, with D possibly TRBD1 on 5 matching bases. V lost 2 bases and J 7 bases, leaving 6 bases between the germline ends. The germline V gene has CDR1 MDHEN and CDR2 SYDVKM. This CDR3 is 12 amino acids long.

This chain uses TRBV4-3 with TRBJ2-5; TRBD2 matches 8 bases. The J call is in doubt because the DNA end fits TRBJ2-7 better. CDR1 LGHNA and CDR2 YSLEER come from the germline V gene. The CDR3 spans 16 residues. CDR3 coding DNA: TGCGCCAGCAGCCAAAGCCGGACTAGCTCTTACTACGAGCAGTACTTC. This gives the protein CASSQSRTSSYYEQYF.

The chain combines TRBV2 with TRBJ1-2, with TRBD1 as a possible D gene (6 bases). The germline gives CDR1 SNHLY, CDR2 FYNNEI. The CDR3 has 10 amino acids. V was trimmed by 6 bases and J by 11 bases, leaving 10 bases between them. The CDR3 spells CASRGRGYTF. Written as DNA, the CDR3 is TGTGCCAGCAGGGGCAGGGGTTACACCTTC.

This rearrangement joins TRBV4-2 to TRBJ1-5; possibly TRBD1 for D (6 bases). The germline V gene encodes CDR1 LGHNA and CDR2 YNFKEQ. CDR3 length: 15 amino acids. Trimming pared 3 bases from V and 1 base from J, leaving 10 bases between. CDR3 residues: CASSQAGGSNQPQHF. CDR3 DNA: TGTGCCAGCAGCCAGGCGGGGGGCAGCAATCAGCCCCAGCATTTT.

This clone occurred a few times. This sequence joins TRBV2 and TRBJ2-2; D remains unclear. The CDR3 is made up of 15 amino acids. Between the trimmed V and J ends, which lost 7 bases and 5 bases, there was a span of 17 bases. CDR1 is SNHLY and CDR2 is FYNNEI in the germline V gene. The CDR3 loop reads CASTLENPGTGELFF. The CDR3 nucleotides read TGTGCCAGCACCCTCGAGAACCCCGGGACCGGGGAGCTGTTTTTT. Drawing the rest from reference TRBV2 and TRBJ2-2, the complete variable domain is EPEVTQTPSHQVTQMGQEVILRCVPISNHLYFYWYRQILGQKVEFLVSFYNNEISEKSEIFDDQFSVERPDGSNFTLKIRSTKLEDSAMYFCASTLENPGTGELFFGEGSRLTVL.

A few counts support this clone. The chain carries TRBV9 and TRBJ1-1; 7 bases are shared with TRBD1. With V trimmed by 4 bases and J by 4 bases, 7 bases remained unmatched. Germline loops: CDR1 SGDLS, CDR2 YYNGEE. This CDR3 has 14 amino acids. The CDR3 DNA sequence: TGTGCCAGCAGCACCAGACAGGGTTCCACTGAAGCTTTCTTT. This codes for CASSTRQGSTEAFF.

As DNA, the CDR3 is TGTGCCAGTAGAACAGGGCGCCCCAACACCGGGGAGCTGTTTTTT. Translated: CASRTGRPNTGELFF. The chain uses TRBV19 and TRBJ2-2; possible D gene TRBD1, 6 bases. This CDR3 region has 15 residues. Germline V gene data show CDR1 as LNHDA and CDR2 as SQIVND (reference sequence). Trimming stripped 6 bases from V and 2 bases from J, with 13 bases between.

The J gene is TRBJ1-1, the V gene TRBV7-9; no reliable D call. From germline, CDR1 is SEHNR and CDR2 FQNEAQ (reference sequence). Trimming cost V 0 bases and J 2 bases, with 7 bases left between them. This CDR3 region has 14 residues. DNA of the CDR3: TGTGCCAGCAGCTTAGCGAGTAAAAACACTGAAGCTTTCTTT. It translates to CASSLASKNTEAFF.

This chain connects TRBV30 to TRBJ1-6, with unresolved D. V was pared by 4 bases and J by 9 bases, with 13 bases between. This CDR3 is 13 amino acids long. Germline loops: CDR1 GTSNPN, CDR2 SVGIG (reference sequence). CDR3 sequence: CAWTGSYPSPLHF. The CDR3 DNA reads as TGTGCCTGGACCGGGTCCTACCCTTCACCCCTCCACTTT. The whole variable domain, remainder taken from reference TRBV30 and TRBJ1-6, is SQTIHQWPATLVQPVGSPLSLECTVEGTSNPNLYWYRQAAGRGLQLLFYSVGIGQISSEVPQNLSASRPQDRQFILSSKKLLLSDSGFYLCAWTGSYPSPLHFGNGTRLTVT.

V usage is TRBV4-3 and J usage is TRBJ2-2; 8 bases are a match to TRBD2. Germline V gene lookup returns CDR1 LGHNA and CDR2 YSLEER. V trimming: 3 bases; J trimming: 3 bases; junction bases outside the gene matches: 9. This CDR3 spans 17 amino acids. DNA for the CDR3: TGCGCCAGCAGCCACTTTCTCGGGGGGGAGGACACCGGGGAGCTGTTTTTT. This translates into CASSHFLGGEDTGELFF.

The V and J genes are TRBV5-1 and TRBJ1-1, with D tentatively TRBD1 (6 bases). V gave up 3 bases and J gave up 1 base, with 16 bases separating them. This CDR3 spans 16 amino acids. Germline CDR1 reads SGHRS; CDR2 reads YFSETQ. The CDR3 is CASSSVNRDANTEAFF. DNA for the CDR3: TGCGCCAGCAGCTCGGTAAACAGGGATGCGAACACTGAAGCTTTCTTT.

The chain has TRBV27 and TRBJ2-5, with TRBD2 identical over 9 bases. Germline loops: CDR1 MNHEY, CDR2 SMNVEV (reference sequence). With 5 bases clipped from V and 7 bases from J, the junction kept 11 bases outside the gene matches. The CDR3 has 15 amino acids. The CDR3 DNA sequence: TGTGCCAGCAGTCGGACTTTAGCGGGGGAGGGGACCCAGTACTTC. This codes for CASSRTLAGEGTQYF.

This clone was picked up a small number of times. The chain links TRBV13 to TRBJ2-7; 9 bases match TRBD1. The length of the CDR3 is 12 residues. The trim removed 5 bases at V and 10 bases at J, leaving 6 bases unmatched. Germline loops: CDR1 PRHDT, CDR2 FYEKMQ (reference sequence). In nucleotides, the CDR3 is TGTGCCAGCAGCCTAACAGGGGGCGCACAGTACTTC. This encodes CASSLTGGAQYF.

This clone was seen once. V gene TRBV10-3 combines with J gene TRBJ1-4; D is undetermined. The CDR3 loop spans 13 amino acids. The V gene's germline CDR1 is ENHRY and CDR2 SYGVKD. V lost 2 bases and J 8 bases, leaving 9 bases between the germline ends. CDR3 sequence (DNA): TGTGCCATCAGTGAGCAGGTTGGGGAAAAACTGTTTTTT. Translation: CAISEQVGEKLFF.

The CDR3, as DNA: TGTGCCAGCAGTGCCCTACGAGGCGGGGAGGGAAAACTGTTTTTT. It is translated as CASSALRGGEGKLFF. This chain joins TRBV2 and TRBJ1-4; D gene unclear. Germline V gene lookup returns CDR1 SNHLY and CDR2 FYNNEI. There are 15 residues in the CDR3. Trimming removed 4 bases at V and 10 bases at J, with 19 bases between.